The 2 T cell receptor beta chains listed next were all sequenced from one sample in a study of shared clonotypes between healthy human individuals. CD45RO-negative cells were positively selected for CCR7, leaving out terminally differentiated effector memory CD45RA+ cells. The table came from immunoSEQ multiplex PCR; TCRdb's copy has only in-frame clones and leaves some out. The data hold more than 2 million clones, with 85% to 95% observed a single time. The sequencing input was naive CD8+ T cells sorted from blood. All receptors come from a man younger than 35 in good health.

This chain joins TRBV7-9 and TRBJ2-7; D is unclear. The CDR3 is 14 amino acids. V was pared by 2 bases and J by 2 bases, with 10 bases between. Germline V gene sequence: CDR1 SEHNR, CDR2 FQNEAQ (reference sequence). The CDR3 coding sequence is TGTGCCAGCAGCTTACCCTCGATCGCCTACGAGCAGTACTTC. Amino acids: CASSLPSIAYEQYF. Full variable domain (rest looked up from reference TRBV7-9 and TRBJ2-7): DTGVSQNPRHKITKRGQNVTFRCDPISEHNRLYWYRQTLGQGPEFLTYFQNEAQLEKSRLLSDRFSAERPKGSFSTLEIQRTEQGDSAMYLCASSLPSIAYEQYFGPGTRLTVT.

This chain joins TRBV27 and TRBJ2-7; tentative D call: TRBD1 (5 bases). The V and J ends lost 5 bases and 4 bases respectively, with 15 bases between them. The germline gives CDR1 MNHEY, CDR2 SMNVEV (reference sequence). The CDR3 length is 14 residues. The CDR3 sequence is CASSKDNDEYEQYF. The DNA for the CDR3 is TGTGCCAGCAGTAAGGACAACGATGAGTACGAGCAGTACTTC.